This is a list of T cell receptor beta chains from one sample in a study of blood T cell repertoires in COVID-19. The protocol was immunoSEQ multiplex PCR, while the TCRdb copy is restricted to in-frame clones and leaves out a portion. The sample carries roughly 250,000 clones, about 89% recorded once. The sequencing input was PBMCs or T cells enriched from blood (not recorded which). The receptors were sampled from a woman younger than 30 who had recovered from COVID-19. The CDR3 runs from the conserved cysteine through the conserved F or W. A D gene is named only where the DNA matches it firmly. Only some rows state a clone size, as once, few, many or a class for expanded clones.

>TRBD2|TRBJ2-3|TRBV6-1|once
TGTGCCAGCAGTGAATCGTCTAGCGGGGGATTAGATACGCAGTATTTT
CASSESSSGGLDTQYF
>NA|TRBJ1-2|TRBV9|NA
TGTGCCAGCACCGAAAACCAGGGGAACGGCTACACCTTC
CASTENQGNGYTF
>TRBD1|TRBJ1-5|TRBV3-1/TRBV3-2|NA
TGTGCCAGCAGCCTTACAGGGGAACAGCCCCAGCATTTT
CASSLTGEQPQHF
>TRBD1|TRBJ2-7|TRBV10-3|NA
TGTGCCATCAGTACAGGGGACGAGCAGTACTTC
CAISTGDEQYF
>NA|TRBJ2-7|TRBV19|NA
TGTGCCAGTAGTATAGTGCGGGGATCCTACGAGCAGTACTTC
CASSIVRGSYEQYF
>NA|TRBJ1-5|TRBV28|once
TGTGCCAGCAGTTCTCGCAATCAGCCCCAGCATTTT
CASSSRNQPQHF
>NA|TRBJ2-7|TRBV7-2|NA
TGTGCCAGCAGCTCGGTGGCGGGGTACGAGCAGTACTTC
CASSSVAGYEQYF
>NA|TRBJ1-2|TRBV5-1|NA
TGCGCCAGCAGCTTGGGGCAGGGGAACTATGGCTACACCTTC
CASSLGQGNYGYTF
>NA|TRBJ2-5|TRBV5-1|NA
TGCGCCAGCAGCTTGTCGGGGAGGCAAGAGACCCAGTACTTC
CASSLSGRQETQYF
>NA|TRBJ1-5|TRBV27|NA
TGTGCCAGCAGTTCCCAAAGGACAACCCTAGGGCAGCCCCAGCATTTT
CASSSQRTTLGQPQHF
>NA|TRBJ2-1|TRBV3-1/TRBV3-2|NA
TGTGCCAGCAGCACATACAATGAGCAGTTCTTC
CASSTYNEQFF
>TRBD1|TRBJ1-2|TRBV5-8|NA
TGTGCCAGCAGCTTGGTAGGGACAGGGGTTGGCTACACCTTC
CASSLVGTGVGYTF
>TRBD1|TRBJ2-7|TRBV7-9|NA
TGTGCCAGCGGAAAAGTGTTGGGACAGTCCTACGAGCAGTACTTC
CASGKVLGQSYEQYF
>NA|TRBJ1-2|TRBV5-1|NA
TGCGCCAGCACCCAGAGCGGACGGCTGGCTGGCTACACCTTC
CASTQSGRLAGYTF
>NA|TRBJ1-4|TRBV28|NA
TGTGCCAGCAGTCCATCTAGGGGTAATGAAAAACTGTTTTTT
CASSPSRGNEKLFF
>NA|TRBJ2-7|TRBV5-4|NA
TGTGCCAGCAGCTGGGAGCGCGGGTCCTACGAGCAGTACTTC
CASSWERGSYEQYF
>NA|TRBJ1-5|TRBV23-1|NA
TGCGCCAGCAGTCGAGAAAATAGCAATCAGCCCCAGCATTTT
CASSRENSNQPQHF
>NA|TRBJ1-2|TRBV12-3/TRBV12-4|NA
TGTGCCAGCAGTCCAGGGGTAGGTGGCTACACCTTC
CASSPGVGGYTF
>TRBD1|TRBJ1-5|TRBV19|NA
TGTGCCAGTAGGGACCGGACAGGCTACAATCAGCCCCAGCATTTT
CASRDRTGYNQPQHF
>TRBD2|TRBJ2-7|TRBV19|NA
TGTGCCAGTAGTGCCGGGAGGGCCTACGAGCAGTACTTC
CASSAGRAYEQYF
>TRBD1|TRBJ1-1|TRBV19|NA
TGTGCCAGTAGTCCGCCACAGGGGTGGACTGAAGCTTTCTTT
CASSPPQGWTEAFF
>NA|TRBJ1-2|TRBV12-3/TRBV12-4|NA
TGTGCCAGCCAGGATGGGACTTCCTATGGCTACACCTTC
CASQDGTSYGYTF
>NA|TRBJ2-1|TRBV29-1|NA
TGCAGCGTTGGGCATAACAATGAGCAGTTCTTC
CSVGHNNEQFF
>NA|TRBJ1-5|TRBV19|NA
TGTGCCAGTAGTAATGGGGGCGGCAATCAGCCCCAGCATTTT
CASSNGGGNQPQHF
>TRBD1|TRBJ1-2|TRBV6-5|NA
TGTGCCCGCGGGGGACAGGGGGCAGGGGGCTACACCTTC
CARGGQGAGGYTF
>TRBD1|TRBJ1-3|TRBV19|NA
TGTGCCAGTAGTACCACTCGGGACAGGGTAGGAGGAAACACCATATATTTT
CASSTTRDRVGGNTIYF
>TRBD1|TRBJ1-2|TRBV23-1|NA
TGCGCCAGCACCCCCATTCCCCGGACAGGGCGATCGGGTGGCTACACCTTC
CASTPIPRTGRSGGYTF
>NA|TRBJ1-1|TRBV5-1|NA
TGCGCCAGCAGCACGAGCGGGGCTAACACTGAAGCTTTCTTT
CASSTSGANTEAFF
>NA|TRBJ1-6|TRBV19|NA
TGTGCCAGAGTGACAGTTCCTAATTCACCCCTCCACTTT
CARVTVPNSPLHF
>NA|TRBJ2-5|TRBV19|NA
TGTGCCAAAACAGGGGGGGCCTATGAGGAGACCCAGTACTTC
CAKTGGAYEETQYF
>NA|TRBJ1-6|TRBV7-8|NA
TGTGCCAGCAGCTTAGCCGACAGATGGGGTTCACCCCTCCACTTT
CASSLADRWGSPLHF
>NA|TRBJ2-7|TRBV11-3|NA
TGTGCCAGCAGCTCCCTCTACGAGCAGTACTTC
CASSSLYEQYF
>NA|TRBJ1-2|TRBV7-2|NA
TGTGCCAGCAGCTTAGTAGGGGGTACGGGCGGCTACACCTTC
CASSLVGGTGGYTF
>TRBD2|TRBJ2-1|TRBV19|NA
TGTGCCAGTAGTATATCGGGAGGGCCTTGGAATGAGCAGTTCTTC
CASSISGGPWNEQFF
>TRBD1|TRBJ2-7|TRBV15|NA
TGTGCCACCAGCAGAGGTCCGGGACAGGGTTTAAACGAGCAGTACTTC
CATSRGPGQGLNEQYF
>TRBD1|TRBJ2-3|TRBV5-5|once
TGTGCCAGCAGCTTGGGAGTCAGGGGGACAGATACGCAGTATTTT
CASSLGVRGTDTQYF
>NA|TRBJ2-3|TRBV28|NA
TGTGCCAGCAGTTTGTTGCAGCGGGCCGACACAGATACGCAGTATTTT
CASSLLQRADTDTQYF
>TRBD2|TRBJ2-1|TRBV15|NA
TGTGCCACCAGCATGGGGCCACAGCGGGAATTTATTGAGCAGTTCTTC
CATSMGPQREFIEQFF
>NA|TRBJ2-7|TRBV11-2|NA
TGTGCCAGCAGCTTAGCGGGGGTTGGGTACGAGCAGTACTTC
CASSLAGVGYEQYF
>NA|TRBJ2-3|TRBV11-2|NA
TGTGCCAGCAGCTTAGGGACTAGCACAGATACGCAGTATTTT
CASSLGTSTDTQYF
>TRBD1|TRBJ1-2|TRBV5-1|NA
TGCGCCAGCAGCTTGGAAGGGGGCGATGGCTACACCTTC
CASSLEGGDGYTF
>NA|TRBJ2-1|TRBV2|NA
TGTGCCAGCAGCTCCAATGAGCAGTTCTTC
CASSSNEQFF
>TRBD1|TRBJ1-1|TRBV7-2|NA
TGTGCCAGCAGCCGTAGGACAGGGGACACTGAAGCTTTCTTT
CASSRRTGDTEAFF
>NA|TRBJ1-2|TRBV11-3|NA
TGTGCCAGCAGCCCGACGCCAGGGGAATTTTTATATGGCTACACCTTC
CASSPTPGEFLYGYTF
>NA|TRBJ2-3|TRBV4-1|NA
TGCGCCAGCTCGAGGGCGGGGAACACAGATACGCAGTATTTT
CASSRAGNTDTQYF
>NA|TRBJ1-1|TRBV5-6|few
TGTGCCAGCAGACTAATCGGGGGGACTGAAGCTTTCTTT
CASRLIGGTEAFF
>NA|TRBJ1-2|TRBV5-8|NA
TGTGCCAGCAGCTTGCAGGTCGCCTATGGCTACACCTTC
CASSLQVAYGYTF
>TRBD2|TRBJ2-1|TRBV13|NA
TGTGCCAGCAGCACCTGGGAGCGGGGGTGGCATGAGCAGTTCTTC
CASSTWERGWHEQFF
>NA|TRBJ2-1|TRBV6-5|NA
TGTGCCAGCAAAGCGCTCTATTGGACTAACAATGAGCAGTTCTTC
CASKALYWTNNEQFF
>NA|TRBJ1-1|TRBV7-3|NA
TGTGCCAGCAGCTCACTAAGGTCCGCGGAAGCTTTCTTT
CASSSLRSAEAFF
>TRBD2|TRBJ2-1|TRBV4-1|NA
TGCGCCAGCAGCCAAGGAGGACTAGCGGGGAAACTTACCTACAATGAGCAGTTCTTC
CASSQGGLAGKLTYNEQFF
>TRBD1|TRBJ2-3|TRBV5-1|few
TGCGCCAGCAGCTTGGCCGTCCGACAGGGGGTAAGGTCAGATACGCAGTATTTT
CASSLAVRQGVRSDTQYF
>TRBD2|TRBJ2-7|TRBV27|NA
TGTGCCAGCAGTTGGACTAGCGGGAGAGTTGAGCAGTACTTC
CASSWTSGRVEQYF
>NA|TRBJ1-6|TRBV5-1|NA
TGCGCCAGCAGCGACTTCTCCTATAATTCACCCCTCCACTTT
CASSDFSYNSPLHF
>NA|TRBJ2-3|TRBV24-1|NA
TGTGCCACCAGTGATCCCGGGGCGGGGGATACGCAGTATTTT
CATSDPGAGDTQYF
>TRBD1|TRBJ1-1|TRBV5-5|few
TGTGCCAGCAGCTTACAGGGGGACACTGAAGCTTTCTTT
CASSLQGDTEAFF
>NA|TRBJ1-2|TRBV19|NA
TGTGCCAGTAGTATCCTGCCAGGGCAGGGGAATGGCTACACCTTC
CASSILPGQGNGYTF
>TRBD1|TRBJ2-7|TRBV7-9|NA
TGTGCCAGCAGCACCCAAGGACAGGCAATGGGCGAGCAGTACTTC
CASSTQGQAMGEQYF
>NA|TRBJ1-5|TRBV27|NA
TGTGCCAGCAGTTCTTACAGGGCTCAGAGAAATAGCAATCAGCCCCAGCATTTT
CASSSYRAQRNSNQPQHF